The 26 T cell receptor beta chains reported below all come from one sample, sequenced in a study of shared clonotypes between healthy human individuals. Profiled with immunoSEQ multiplex PCR; TCRdb holds only in-frame clones, not every one. The table shows millions of clones, with about 95% occurring only once. Terminally differentiated effector memory CD45RA+ cells were excluded from the naive CD8 cells, which were CD45RO-negative and positively selected for CCR7. Sequenced sample: naive CD8+ T cells sorted from blood. All receptors derive from a man in his late teens or twenties in good health.

This rearrangement joins TRBV19 to TRBJ2-7, with 7 positions matching TRBD2. Germline V gives CDR1 LNHDA, CDR2 SQIVND (reference sequence). Trimming cost V 5 bases and J 5 bases; bases outside gene matches: 9. The CDR3 contains 14 residues. The CDR3 sequence: CASSEAGVWDEQYF. CDR3 bases: TGTGCCAGTAGTGAGGCGGGAGTATGGGACGAGCAGTACTTC. The full variable domain, its missing parts supplied by reference TRBV19 and TRBJ2-7, is DGGITQSPKYLFRKEGQNVTLSCEQNLNHDAMYWYRQDPGQGLRLIYYSQIVNDFQKGDIAEGYSVSREKKESFPLTVTSAQKNPTAFYLCASSEAGVWDEQYFGPGTRLTVT.

J is TRBJ2-5 and V is TRBV19; possible D gene TRBD2, 5 bases. The CDR3 contains 13 residues. The V end was cut by 3 bases, the J end by 2 bases, with 7 bases between. From germline, CDR1 is LNHDA and CDR2 SQIVND (reference sequence). The CDR3 is CASSIRGQETQYF. The DNA for the CDR3 is TGTGCCAGTAGTATCCGGGGTCAAGAGACCCAGTACTTC.

The V and J genes are TRBV2 and TRBJ1-1; 8 bases fit TRBD1. The CDR3 has 15 amino acids. The V gene's germline CDR1 is SNHLY and CDR2 FYNNEI. Trimming cost V 5 bases and J 5 bases; bases outside gene matches: 10. CDR3 loop: CASSLADRAGTEAFF. CDR3 DNA sequence: TGTGCCAGCAGTTTAGCGGACAGGGCTGGGACTGAAGCTTTCTTT.

The chain carries TRBV4-1 and TRBJ2-2; maybe TRBD2 (7 bases). CDR3 length: 15 amino acids. The germline V gene encodes CDR1 MGHRA and CDR2 YSYEKL. Trimming removed 0 bases from V and 6 bases from J, with 11 bases in between. In DNA form, the CDR3 reads TGCGCCAGCAGCCAAGATGGCGGGGGCGCCGGGGAGCTGTTTTTT. Its translation: CASSQDGGGAGELFF.

On this clone itself: The sample has other DNA sequences that encode this CDR3 too. The V and J genes are TRBV9 and TRBJ2-3; D may be TRBD2 (6 bases). Germline assignment: CDR1 SGDLS and CDR2 YYNGEE. CDR3 length: 13 residues. V lost 7 bases, J lost 1 base, and 10 bases lay in between. The CDR3 bases are TGTGCCAGCGGCGGGACTGGCACAGATACGCAGTATTTT. Its translation is CASGGTGTDTQYF.

The chain is built from TRBV6-5 and TRBJ2-1, with D possibly TRBD1 on 5 matching bases. This CDR3 is 13 amino acids long. Germline V lookup: CDR1 MNHEY, CDR2 SVGAGI. V dropped 6 bases and J dropped 6 bases, with 12 bases sitting between them. CDR3 sequence reads: CASRETGPNEQFF. For the CDR3, the DNA is TGTGCCAGCAGGGAAACAGGTCCCAATGAGCAGTTCTTC.

CDR3 DNA sequence: TGTGCCAGCAGTGATCTGGTAGGGGGCGGAGTGGATAGGCATGGCTACACCTTC. This translates into CASSDLVGGGVDRHGYTF. V usage is TRBV6-1 and J usage is TRBJ1-2; 7 positions agree with TRBD1. The CDR3 contains 18 residues. The V gene end was trimmed by 3 bases and the J gene end by 6 bases; junction bases not matched to a gene: 19. Germline V gives CDR1 MNHNS, CDR2 SASEGT.

The rearrangement uses TRBV19 and TRBJ1-1; no definite D call. The CDR3 consists of 13 residues. The germline V gene has CDR1 LNHDA and CDR2 SQIVND (reference sequence). Trimming took off 4 bases at V and 2 bases at J, with 8 bases between the two ends. CDR3 nucleotides: TGTGCCAGTAGTACCCTTGGAAACACTGAAGCTTTCTTT. Its translation: CASSTLGNTEAFF.

Concerning this clone itself: This CDR3 is also generated by other DNA sequences in the sample. This chain uses TRBV28 with TRBJ2-7; D is ambiguous. This CDR3 spans 13 amino acids. Trimming removed 2 bases from V and 2 bases from J, with 7 bases in between. Germline loops: CDR1 MDHEN, CDR2 SYDVKM. CDR3 DNA: TGTGCCAGCAGTTTAGTAGGGACCTACGAGCAGTACTTC. Protein sequence: CASSLVGTYEQYF.

This clone came up a few times. V usage is TRBV12-2 and J usage is TRBJ2-7; the table's D call TRBD1 went unverified against the DNA. TRBV12-2 is a pseudogene. The CDR3 is 14 residues long. The CDR3, as DNA: TGTTCTAAAACAGGGATAAGCTACCCCTACGAGCAGTACTTC. Residues: CSKTGISYPYEQYF.

The chain links TRBV4-1 to TRBJ1-2; unclear D gene. This CDR3 is built from 13 residues. V was shortened by 4 bases and J by 4 bases, with 10 bases between the two germline ends. Germline V gives CDR1 MGHRA, CDR2 YSYEKL. The CDR3 DNA is TGCGCCAGCAGCCCCAATCTTGGCTATGGCTACACCTTC. Encoded protein: CASSPNLGYGYTF.

The rearrangement uses TRBV7-9 and TRBJ1-6; tentatively, D is TRBD1 (5 bases). CDR3 size: 19 residues. V shed 5 bases and J shed 3 bases, with 23 bases lying between them. The germline gives CDR1 SEHNR, CDR2 FQNEAQ (reference sequence). The CDR3 loop is CASSEGTQLGEGYNSPLHF. CDR3 sequence (DNA): TGTGCCAGCAGCGAAGGTACTCAGTTAGGGGAGGGCTATAATTCACCCCTCCACTTT.

This rearrangement joins TRBV5-4 to TRBJ2-7; TRBD2 aligns across 8 bases. The germline CDR1 and CDR2 sequences are SGHNT and YYREEE (reference sequence). The ends lost 2 bases at V and 4 bases at J; junction bases unmatched: 5. This CDR3 is built from 14 residues. CDR3 sequence reads: CASSFYGGAYEQYF. CDR3 nucleotide sequence: TGTGCCAGCAGCTTTTACGGGGGGGCTTACGAGCAGTACTTC.

The chain carries TRBV4-1 and TRBJ1-1, with 9 bases aligning to TRBD1. V shed 3 bases, J shed 3 bases, and the junction held 5 bases outside the gene matches. Germline CDR1 is MGHRA and CDR2 is YSYEKL. The CDR3 covers 15 residues. The CDR3 region is CASSHWDREYTEAFF. CDR3 DNA: TGCGCCAGCAGCCATTGGGACAGGGAGTACACTGAAGCTTTCTTT.

The chain joins TRBV7-9 to TRBJ2-7; D may be TRBD2 (6 bases). This CDR3 spans 15 amino acids. Germline V CDR1 and CDR2: SEHNR, FQNEAQ (reference sequence). The germline V and J ends were trimmed by 6 bases and 7 bases, with 22 bases remaining between them. The CDR3 is CASSTGEGLRLEQYF. The CDR3 DNA reads TGTGCCAGCAGTACAGGTGAGGGACTCCGTTTGGAGCAGTACTTC.

This chain connects TRBV13 to TRBJ2-7, with 7 bases fitting TRBD2. The CDR3 is 14 amino acids. Losses at the gene ends were 5 bases for V and 2 bases for J; bases not matched to a gene: 6. Germline CDR1 PRHDT, CDR2 FYEKMQ (reference sequence). The CDR3 DNA follows: TGTGCCAGCAGCCCTATGCGGGAGCCCTACGAGCAGTACTTC. Its translation is CASSPMREPYEQYF.

V is TRBV5-6 and J is TRBJ1-6; no clear D. With 4 bases removed from V and 10 bases from J, the gap between germline ends came to 12 bases. Germline V gives CDR1 SGHDT, CDR2 YYEEEE. This CDR3 comprises 13 residues. The CDR3 loop reads CASSSGIWSPLHF. As DNA, the CDR3 is TGTGCCAGCAGCAGCGGGATTTGGTCACCCCTCCACTTT.

The CDR3 is CASSEPGQGLGGQYF. The CDR3 region has the DNA TGTGCCAGCAGTGAGCCGGGACAGGGGTTGGGCGGGCAGTACTTC. This chain connects TRBV6-1 to TRBJ2-7; 10 nucleotides match TRBD1. V dropped 3 bases and J dropped 9; count of bases not matched to a gene: 11. The CDR3 has 15 residues. CDR1 is MNHNS and CDR2 is SASEGT in the germline V gene.

Note on this clone: Different DNA sequences within this sample yield the same CDR3. V gene TRBV6-5 combines with J gene TRBJ2-2; D is perhaps TRBD1 or TRBD2 (5 bases each). The germline V and J ends were trimmed by 0 bases and 6 bases, with 8 bases remaining between them. The CDR3 contains 14 residues. Per germline, CDR1 MNHEY and CDR2 SVGAGI. CDR3 in amino acids: CASSYSGVAGELFF. The CDR3 DNA sequence: TGTGCCAGCAGTTACTCGGGGGTTGCCGGGGAGCTGTTTTTT.

This sequence joins TRBV4-1 and TRBJ1-6; TRBD1 aligns across 7 bases. The V segment lost 4 bases and the J segment 2 bases; nucleotides outside the gene matches: 8. This CDR3 is 17 amino acids long. From germline, CDR1 is MGHRA and CDR2 YSYEKL. CDR3 protein: CASSPGLGGAYNSPLHF. CDR3 DNA: TGCGCCAGCAGCCCGGGCTTAGGGGGCGCCTATAATTCACCCCTCCACTTT.

This chain joins TRBV5-6 and TRBJ2-3, with 9 bases that match TRBD1. The CDR3 loop spans 14 amino acids. Germline V gene sequence: CDR1 SGHDT, CDR2 YYEEEE. Germline trimming cut 4 bases from V and 3 bases from J; bases unmatched to any gene: 3. In DNA, the CDR3 is TGTGCCAGCAGCGGAGGACAGGGGACAGATACGCAGTATTTT. As protein: CASSGGQGTDTQYF.

As DNA, the CDR3 is TGTGCCAGCAGCATTAGTGCTTTCTTT. Amino acids: CASSISAFF. This chain connects TRBV5-8 to TRBJ1-1; D is uncertain. Germline V gives CDR1 SGHTS, CDR2 YDEGEE. CDR3 length: 9 amino acids. V lost 4 bases and J lost 11, with 6 bases in between.

The chain joins TRBV7-2 to TRBJ2-7; 7 nucleotides match TRBD2. The germline CDR1 and CDR2 sequences are SGHTA and FQGNSA. CDR3 length: 15 residues. The V and J ends lost 5 bases and 2 bases, in that order; junction bases with no gene match: 9. This CDR3 reads CASSPRDYPTYEQYF. The CDR3 DNA reads TGTGCCAGCAGCCCCCGGGACTACCCCACCTACGAGCAGTACTTC.

The rearrangement uses TRBV6-5 and TRBJ1-2; maybe TRBD1 (6 bases). CDR3 size: 14 residues. The V gene lost 6 bases and the J gene lost 4 bases, with 15 bases spanning the gap. Per germline, CDR1 MNHEY and CDR2 SVGAGI. CDR3 DNA: TGTGCCAGCAGGTCCTCCACAGGGACCTATGGCTACACCTTC. Its translation is CASRSSTGTYGYTF.

The CDR3 protein is CASSDRETQYF. The CDR3 bases are TGCGCCAGCAGTGATCGGGAGACCCAGTACTTC. V gene TRBV10-2 combines with J gene TRBJ2-5; D is ambiguous. The CDR3 covers 11 residues. The V end was cut by 3 bases, the J end by 5 bases, with 4 bases between. Germline V lookup: CDR1 WSHSY, CDR2 SAAADI.

The V call is TRBV5-4, the J call TRBJ2-3, with D unresolved. Trimming left V 4 bases short and J 5 bases short, with 14 bases between. CDR3 length: 14 residues. Germline V gene lookup returns CDR1 SGHNT and CDR2 YYREEE (reference sequence). CDR3 protein: CASSEDGSIDTQYF. The CDR3 region has the DNA TGTGCCAGCAGCGAGGACGGTAGTATAGATACGCAGTATTTT.